These T cell receptor beta chains were read from a single sample in a study of STAT5B mutations in CD4+ large granular lymphocyte leukemia. The method was immunoSEQ multiplex PCR; TCRdb's version includes in-frame clones alone and lacks a portion of them. The table shows over 25,000 clones, with around 74% occurring only once. Sequencing was carried out using CD4+ T cells from blood buffy coats. The source is a human donor in good health. CDR3s include the opening cysteine and the closing phenylalanine or tryptophan. A D gene is named only where the DNA matches it firmly. Only some rows state a clone size, as once, few, many or a class for expanded clones.

J,D,V,size,DNA,CDR3
TRBJ2-3,NA,TRBV6-5,NA,TGTGCCAGCAGCTCCGGACTTCACACAGATACGCAGTATTTT,CASSSGLHTDTQYF
TRBJ1-3,TRBD1,TRBV5-1,once,TGCGCCAGCAGCTCAGAGACAGGGTATCCTGGAAACACCATATATTTT,CASSSETGYPGNTIYF
TRBJ1-2,NA,TRBV5-1,NA,TGCGCCAGCAGCTTAGATTTCGACAGCTATGGCTACACCTTC,CASSLDFDSYGYTF
TRBJ1-3,NA,TRBV27,NA,TGTGCCAGCCGCATAGGAAACACCATATATTTT,CASRIGNTIYF
TRBJ1-5,NA,TRBV14,NA,TGTGCCAGCAGCCCTCATATGGATCAGCCCCAGCATTTT,CASSPHMDQPQHF
TRBJ1-2,TRBD1,TRBV7-9,few,TGTGCCAGCAGTTTGCAGGGGGACCCCTGGGGCTACACCTTC,CASSLQGDPWGYTF
TRBJ1-5,NA,TRBV5-5,NA,TGTGCCAGCAGCTTGAGTTCCAGAATTAGCAATCAGCCCCAGCATTTT,CASSLSSRISNQPQHF
TRBJ2-1,NA,TRBV9,NA,TGTGCCAGCAGGAGGGGGAGCGATGAGCAGTTCTTC,CASRRGSDEQFF
TRBJ1-2,NA,TRBV15,once,TGTGCCACCAGCAGAGATTCGGAGGGCAACTATGGCTACACCTTC,CATSRDSEGNYGYTF
TRBJ2-4,TRBD1,TRBV6-1,NA,TGTGCCAGCGACAGGGGGCTGGCCAAAAACATTCAGTACTTC,CASDRGLAKNIQYF
TRBJ2-7,NA,TRBV18,few,TGTGCCAGCTCACCAGCTTCCGGGATCGGCGAGCAGTACTTC,CASSPASGIGEQYF
TRBJ1-1,TRBD1,TRBV5-1,NA,TGCGCCAGCAGCCTTCTGCCCTTACAGGGGACAAGGGGGAACACTGAAGCTTTCTTT,CASSLLPLQGTRGNTEAFF
TRBJ1-5,NA,TRBV6-6,NA,TGTGCCAGCAGTTCCGCTAGACACAATAGCAATCAGCCCCAGCATTTT,CASSSARHNSNQPQHF
TRBJ1-4,TRBD1,TRBV9,NA,TGTGCCAGCAGCGGACAGACAGGGGTGATTGGCGAAAAACTGTTTTTT,CASSGQTGVIGEKLFF
TRBJ1-1,NA,TRBV7-9,NA,TGTGCCAGCAGCCCGTTGGGCAGGGAGGAGATGAACACTGAAGCTTTCTTT,CASSPLGREEMNTEAFF
TRBJ2-7,NA,TRBV30,once,TGTGCCTGGAGTGGGGGAGATTACGAGCAGTACTTC,CAWSGGDYEQYF
TRBJ1-2,NA,TRBV7-2,NA,TGTGCCAGCAGCTTAGGTCGCAGGGAGGACTATGGCTACACCTTC,CASSLGRREDYGYTF
TRBJ1-1,NA,TRBV13,NA,TGTGCCAGTTTGCGGGACAAGAACACTGAAGCTTTCTTT,CASLRDKNTEAFF
TRBJ2-5,NA,TRBV11-3,NA,TGTGCCAGCAGCTCTAGAGCCGGCCAAGAGACCCAGTACTTC,CASSSRAGQETQYF
TRBJ2-7,NA,TRBV19,once,TGTGCCACCAGGGGGGGGGCAGGGGGCTACTACGAGCAGTACTTC,CATRGGAGGYYEQYF
TRBJ2-2,NA,TRBV5-1,NA,TGCGCCAGCTCCTGGGCCGGTGCGGGAAACACCGGGGAGCTGTTTTTT,CASSWAGAGNTGELFF
TRBJ2-7,TRBD1,TRBV20-1,NA,TGCAGTGCTTACGACAGGGCATTAAGGTTC,CSAYDRALRF
TRBJ1-1,TRBD1,TRBV5-1,NA,TGCGCCAGCAGCGCACGGGGACAGGGGGCAGCTGAAGCTTTCTTT,CASSARGQGAAEAFF
TRBJ1-4,TRBD1,TRBV6-5,NA,TGTGCCAGCAGTTACGGTTTAGAGGGGGCGGGTGAAAAACTGTTTTTT,CASSYGLEGAGEKLFF
TRBJ2-3,TRBD1,TRBV5-4,NA,TGTGCCAGCAAGCAGGGGGCCTATTCTAGCACAGATACGCAGTATTTT,CASKQGAYSSTDTQYF
TRBJ1-4,NA,TRBV11-2,NA,TGTGCCAGCAGCTTAAATGCAGGCTTAAATGAAAAACTGTTTTTT,CASSLNAGLNEKLFF
TRBJ1-3,NA,TRBV5-6,NA,TGTGCCAGTTCCCCTGTGACTGGAAACACCATATATTTT,CASSPVTGNTIYF
TRBJ1-2,NA,TRBV7-8,NA,TGTGCCAGCAGCTTTCTACCCCAGGGGAACTATGGCTACACCTTC,CASSFLPQGNYGYTF
TRBJ1-2,TRBD1,TRBV5-4,NA,TGTGCCAGCAGCTTCGACAGGGGAGCTAACTATGGCTACACCTTC,CASSFDRGANYGYTF
TRBJ2-7,TRBD1,TRBV25-1,few,TGTGCCAGCAGTCGGGCAGGGGGCTACGAGCAGTACTTC,CASSRAGGYEQYF
TRBJ2-7,TRBD2,TRBV30,NA,TGTGCCTGGAGAGTAGCGGGAGGGACCTACGAGCAGTACTTC,CAWRVAGGTYEQYF
TRBJ2-5,TRBD2,TRBV5-1,once,TGCGCCAGCAGCCCTCAAGCGGGGGAAGAGACCCAGTACTTC,CASSPQAGEETQYF
TRBJ2-1,TRBD1,TRBV19,NA,TGTGCCAGTAGTATACTCCCAGGGGGTGAGCAGTTCTTC,CASSILPGGEQFF
TRBJ1-1,NA,TRBV6-6,NA,TGTGCCAGCACCTATCTCTATGAGAACACTGAAGCTTTCTTT,CASTYLYENTEAFF
TRBJ2-1,TRBD2,TRBV18,NA,TGTGCCAGCTCACCTGAGAAACCTAGCGGGAGCCGGGGTAACTACAATGAGCAGTTCTTC,CASSPEKPSGSRGNYNEQFF
TRBJ2-3,TRBD1,TRBV5-5,NA,TGTGCCAGCAGCCCGGACAGGGCCACAGATACGCAGTATTTT,CASSPDRATDTQYF
TRBJ2-7,NA,TRBV5-8,once,TGTGCCAGCAGCTACCGGGACCCCGCGGGGGAGCAGTACTTC,CASSYRDPAGEQYF
TRBJ1-1,NA,TRBV29-1,NA,TGCAGCGTTGCAGACCGCGCTGAAGCTTTCTTT,CSVADRAEAFF
TRBJ1-1,NA,TRBV5-6,NA,TGTGCCAGCAGCTTATATGCAGGGGAGACTGAAGCTTTCTTT,CASSLYAGETEAFF
TRBJ2-3,TRBD1,TRBV5-1,NA,TGCGCCAGCAGCCTCACAGGGGGGTTGGATACGCAGTATTTT,CASSLTGGLDTQYF
TRBJ1-1,TRBD1,TRBV19,NA,TGTGCCAGTAGTATGGACAGGAGGGACACTGAAGCTTTCTTT,CASSMDRRDTEAFF
TRBJ2-1,NA,TRBV4-1,NA,TGCGCCAGCAGCCAAGATCGCGTGGGTTCCTACAATGAGCAGTTCTTC,CASSQDRVGSYNEQFF
TRBJ2-7,TRBD1,TRBV5-4,NA,TGTGCCAGCAGCTTGGGGACAGGGGGCTACGAGCAGTACTTC,CASSLGTGGYEQYF
TRBJ2-1,TRBD2,TRBV7-9,NA,TGTGCCAGCAGCGGGGGAGGGACTAGCGTCTACAATGAGCAGTTCTTC,CASSGGGTSVYNEQFF
TRBJ2-7,NA,TRBV11-3,NA,TGTGCCAGCAGCTTCTATAACGAGCAGTACTTC,CASSFYNEQYF
TRBJ2-7,NA,TRBV30,few,TGTGCCTGGAGTGCAGGGGGGACCTACGAGCAGTACTTC,CAWSAGGTYEQYF
TRBJ2-7,NA,TRBV19,NA,TGTGCCAGTAGTATAGGGGGGGGGCGATACGAGCAGTACTTC,CASSIGGGRYEQYF
TRBJ1-1,NA,TRBV6-5,NA,TGTGCCAGCGCGGCCACCAGGACGGTTGGGGCTGAAGCTTTCTTT,CASAATRTVGAEAFF
TRBJ2-3,TRBD2,TRBV15,few,TGTGCCACCAGCTCAAATCCAGGGGCGGGAGGGGATACGCAGTATTTT,CATSSNPGAGGDTQYF